Listed below are T cell receptor beta chains from one sample, sequenced in a study of blood T cell repertoires in COVID-19. Sequencing was performed with immunoSEQ multiplex PCR; in TCRdb, only in-frame clones are kept and a portion is missing. The table records 120,000 to 150,000 clones, roughly 90% of them present only once. The sample taken for sequencing was peripheral blood. The receptors derive from a human donor with COVID-19, enrolled during active disease. The donor label of this sample is uncertain. The conserved cysteine and the conserved F or W are not part of the CDR3 here. Each record gives: clone size, V gene, CDR3 protein. The size entry is marked missing in some rows and otherwise reads once, few, many or a size class.

>NA|TRBV25-1
ASSGAGQENLYGYT
>NA|TRBV3-1/TRBV3-2
ASSQGGYTGELF
>NA|TRBV5-4
ASSSQTATNEKLF
>once|TRBV7-2
ASSPRGLSTDTQY
>NA|TRBV21-1
ASTTSTGSTGELF
>NA|TRBV5-1
ASSLSDRAGGELF
>NA|TRBV20-1
SGALDYEQY
>NA|TRBV25-1
ASSESVGSNTGELF
>NA|TRBV2
AGSPDREDGYT
>once|TRBV5-1
ASSQGTPRSTDTQY
>NA|TRBV6-5
ASSYDRTETYEQY
>NA|TRBV18
ASSPPSRGAQH
>NA|TRBV6-5
ASGTLRSSGNTIY
>NA|TRBV11-2
ASSFPREGTEAF
>once|TRBV18
ASSPPNDRGLGAKNIQY
>NA|TRBV19
ASSRTGNEKLF
>NA|TRBV18
ASSPSRGAYEQY
>NA|TRBV10-1
ASTYSPGQGNQPQH
>NA|TRBV29-1
SVVEQFENTIY
>NA|TRBV25-1
ASSDEQGPWDEQF
>NA|TRBV4-1
ASSQDGKGVSSYNSPLH
>NA|TRBV7-2
ASSFYRETYGYT
>once|TRBV29-1
SVSDGDYNEQF
>NA|TRBV9
ASSAESSYEQY
>NA|TRBV7-9
ASRYGQGDTQY
>NA|TRBV2
ASSGLAGGVDTQY
>NA|TRBV2
ASSATGFYEQY
>NA|TRBV19
ASLQGPDNEQF
>NA|TRBV7-8
ASSLRQGSSGTDTQY
>once|TRBV5-6
ASSLGQGKTGELF